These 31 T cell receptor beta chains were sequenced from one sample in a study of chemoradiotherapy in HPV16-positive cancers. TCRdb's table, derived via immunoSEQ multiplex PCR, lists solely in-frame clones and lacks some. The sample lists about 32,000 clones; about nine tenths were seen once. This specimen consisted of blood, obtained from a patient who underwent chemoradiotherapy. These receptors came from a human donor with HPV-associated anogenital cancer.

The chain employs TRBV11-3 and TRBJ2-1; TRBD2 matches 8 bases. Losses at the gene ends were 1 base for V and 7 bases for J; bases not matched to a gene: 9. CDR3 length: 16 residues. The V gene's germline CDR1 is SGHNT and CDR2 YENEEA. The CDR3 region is CASSLGGRGANNEQFF. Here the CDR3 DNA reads TGTGCCAGCAGCTTAGGTGGGCGGGGGGCCAATAATGAGCAGTTCTTC.

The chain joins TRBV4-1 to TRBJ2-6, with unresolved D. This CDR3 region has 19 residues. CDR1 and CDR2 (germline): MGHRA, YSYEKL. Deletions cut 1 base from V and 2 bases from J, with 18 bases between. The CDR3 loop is CASSQVGLVGLPGANVLTF. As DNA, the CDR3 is TGCGCCAGCAGCCAAGTTGGTTTGGTGGGTCTGCCTGGGGCCAACGTCCTGACTTTC.

CDR3 loop: CASSGWRGGAVEQYF. The CDR3 nucleotides are TGTGCCAGCAGCGGATGGCGGGGGGGGGCCGTCGAGCAGTACTTC. The chain couples TRBV6-1 to TRBJ2-7; 9 nucleotides match TRBD2. Germline values: CDR1 MNHNS, CDR2 SASEGT. The CDR3 totals 15 residues. J was trimmed by 6 bases and V by 6 bases; bases with no gene match: 12.

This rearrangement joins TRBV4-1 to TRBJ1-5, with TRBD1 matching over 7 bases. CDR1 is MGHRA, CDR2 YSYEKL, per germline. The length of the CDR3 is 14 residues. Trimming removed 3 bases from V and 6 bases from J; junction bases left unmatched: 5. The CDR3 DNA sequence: TGCGCCAGCAGCCAGCCTACAGGGGTTCAGCCCCAGCATTTT. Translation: CASSQPTGVQPQHF.

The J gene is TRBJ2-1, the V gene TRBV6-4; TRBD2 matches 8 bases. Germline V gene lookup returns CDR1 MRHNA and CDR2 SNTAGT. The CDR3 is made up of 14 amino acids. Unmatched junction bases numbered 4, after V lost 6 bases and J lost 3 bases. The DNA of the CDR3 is TGTGCCAGCAGGGTGGGGACTAGCTACAATGAGCAGTTCTTC. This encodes CASRVGTSYNEQFF.

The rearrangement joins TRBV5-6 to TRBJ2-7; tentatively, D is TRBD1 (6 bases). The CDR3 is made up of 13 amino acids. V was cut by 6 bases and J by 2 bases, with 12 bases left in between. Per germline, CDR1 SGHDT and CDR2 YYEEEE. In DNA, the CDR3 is TGTGCCAGCATGGGGGCAGGGGCCTACGAGCAGTACTTC. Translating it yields CASMGAGAYEQYF.

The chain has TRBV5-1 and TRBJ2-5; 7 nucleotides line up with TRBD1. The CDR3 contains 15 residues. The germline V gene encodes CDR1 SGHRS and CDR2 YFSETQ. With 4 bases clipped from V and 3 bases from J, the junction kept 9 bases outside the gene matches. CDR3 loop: CASSPQGVNEETQYF. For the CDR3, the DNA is TGCGCCAGCAGCCCCCAGGGGGTTAATGAAGAGACCCAGTACTTC.

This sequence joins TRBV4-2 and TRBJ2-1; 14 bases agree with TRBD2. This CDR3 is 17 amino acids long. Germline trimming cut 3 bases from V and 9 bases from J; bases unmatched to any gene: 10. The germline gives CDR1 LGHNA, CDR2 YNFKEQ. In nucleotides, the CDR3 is TGTGCCAGCAGCCATCGACTAGCGGGAGGGTTTCCAGGTGAGCAGTTCTTC. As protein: CASSHRLAGGFPGEQFF.

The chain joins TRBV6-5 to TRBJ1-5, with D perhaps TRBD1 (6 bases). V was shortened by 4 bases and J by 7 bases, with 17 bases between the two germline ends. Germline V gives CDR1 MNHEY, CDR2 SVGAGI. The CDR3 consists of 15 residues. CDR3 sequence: CASSSIQGLGQPQHF. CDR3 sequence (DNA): TGTGCCAGCAGTTCAATACAGGGATTGGGCCAGCCCCAGCATTTT.

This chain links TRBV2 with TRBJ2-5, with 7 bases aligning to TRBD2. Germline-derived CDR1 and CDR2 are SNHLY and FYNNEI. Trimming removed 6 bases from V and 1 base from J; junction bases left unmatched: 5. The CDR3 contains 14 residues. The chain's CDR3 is CASRVSSGQETQYF. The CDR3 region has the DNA TGTGCCAGCAGAGTTTCTAGCGGCCAAGAGACCCAGTACTTC.

The CDR3, as DNA: TGCAGCGCCCCGGACGGAGGGAGTGAAGCTTTCTTT. This translates into CSAPDGGSEAFF. The V and J genes are TRBV29-1 and TRBJ1-1, with unresolved D. CDR1 is SQVTM, CDR2 ANQGSEA, per germline. V lost 7 bases, J lost 7 bases, and 16 bases lay in between. The CDR3 is 12 residues long.

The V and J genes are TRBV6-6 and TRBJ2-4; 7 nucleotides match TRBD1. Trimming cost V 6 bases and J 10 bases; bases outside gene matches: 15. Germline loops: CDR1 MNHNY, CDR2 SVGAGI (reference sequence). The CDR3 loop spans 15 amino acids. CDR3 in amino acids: CASRTRSGTAAIQYF. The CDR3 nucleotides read TGTGCCAGCAGAACCCGCTCCGGGACAGCTGCAATTCAGTACTTC.

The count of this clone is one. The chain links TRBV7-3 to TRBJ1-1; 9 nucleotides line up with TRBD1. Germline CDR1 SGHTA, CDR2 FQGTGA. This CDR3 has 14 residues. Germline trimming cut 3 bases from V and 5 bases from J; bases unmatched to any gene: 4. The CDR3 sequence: CASSFGTGRTEAFF. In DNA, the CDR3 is TGTGCCAGCAGCTTCGGGACAGGGAGGACTGAAGCTTTCTTT. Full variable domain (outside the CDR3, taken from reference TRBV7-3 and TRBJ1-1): GAGVSQTPSNKVTEKGKYVELRCDPISGHTALYWYRQSLGQGPEFLIYFQGTGAADDSGLPNDRFFAVRPEGSVSTLKIQRTERGDSAVYLCASSFGTGRTEAFFGQGTRLTVV.

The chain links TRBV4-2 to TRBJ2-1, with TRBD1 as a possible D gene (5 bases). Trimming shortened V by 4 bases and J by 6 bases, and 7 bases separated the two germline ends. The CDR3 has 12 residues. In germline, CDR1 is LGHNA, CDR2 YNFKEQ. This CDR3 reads CASSPQGNEQFF. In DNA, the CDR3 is TGTGCCAGCAGCCCGCAGGGCAATGAGCAGTTCTTC.

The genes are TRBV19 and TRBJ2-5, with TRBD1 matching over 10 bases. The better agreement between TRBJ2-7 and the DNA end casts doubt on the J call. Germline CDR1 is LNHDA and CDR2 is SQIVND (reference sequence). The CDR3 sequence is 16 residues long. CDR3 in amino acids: CASSIGPTGGGYEQYF. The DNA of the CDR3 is TGTGCCAGTAGTATAGGTCCGACAGGGGGCGGCTACGAGCAGTACTTC.

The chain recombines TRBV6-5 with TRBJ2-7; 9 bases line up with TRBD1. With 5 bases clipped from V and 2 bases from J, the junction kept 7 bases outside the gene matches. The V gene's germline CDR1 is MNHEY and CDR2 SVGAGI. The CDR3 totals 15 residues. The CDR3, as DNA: TGTGCCAGCAGTCTGGGGACAGGGACTACCTACGAGCAGTACTTC. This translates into CASSLGTGTTYEQYF.

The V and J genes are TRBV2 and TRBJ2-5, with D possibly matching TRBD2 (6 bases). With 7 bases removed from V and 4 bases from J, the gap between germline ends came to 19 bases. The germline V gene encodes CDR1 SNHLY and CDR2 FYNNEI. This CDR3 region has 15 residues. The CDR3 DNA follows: TGTGCCAGCAAGTTGAACATTCGGGGAGGAGAGACCCAGTACTTC. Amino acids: CASKLNIRGGETQYF.

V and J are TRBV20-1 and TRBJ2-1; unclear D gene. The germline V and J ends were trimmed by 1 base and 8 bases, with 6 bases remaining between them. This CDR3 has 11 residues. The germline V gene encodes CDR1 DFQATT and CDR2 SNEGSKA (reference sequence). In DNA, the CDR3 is TGCAGTGCTAGAGGAGGCGATGAGCAGTTCTTC. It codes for CSARGGDEQFF.

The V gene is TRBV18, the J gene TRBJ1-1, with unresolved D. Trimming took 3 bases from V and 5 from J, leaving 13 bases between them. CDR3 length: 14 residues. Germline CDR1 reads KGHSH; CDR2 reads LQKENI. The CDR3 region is CASSPSQEGTEAFF. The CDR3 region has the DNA TGTGCCAGCTCACCGTCTCAGGAAGGAACTGAAGCTTTCTTT.

CDR3 amino acids: CASKDSGSSGANVLTF. CDR3 in DNA: TGTGCCAGCAAGGACAGCGGGAGCTCTGGGGCCAACGTCCTGACTTTC. The genes are TRBV28 and TRBJ2-6, with 8 bases matching TRBD2. The ends lost 7 bases at V and 0 bases at J; junction bases unmatched: 5. The CDR3 totals 16 residues. Germline V gives CDR1 MDHEN, CDR2 SYDVKM.

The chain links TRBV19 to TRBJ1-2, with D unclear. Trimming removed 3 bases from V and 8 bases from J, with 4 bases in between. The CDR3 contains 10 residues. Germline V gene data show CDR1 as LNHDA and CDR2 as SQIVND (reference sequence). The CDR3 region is CASSMGGYTF. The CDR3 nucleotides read TGTGCCAGTAGTATGGGAGGCTACACCTTC.

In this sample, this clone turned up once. CDR3 in DNA: TGTGCCAGTCTGGATGGGACAGCCTATGGCTACACCTTC. It codes for CASLDGTAYGYTF. The chain couples TRBV19 to TRBJ1-2; 7 nucleotides match TRBD1. The V gene end was trimmed by 8 bases and the J gene end by 4 bases; junction bases not matched to a gene: 7. The CDR3 is 13 residues long. The germline CDR1 and CDR2 sequences are LNHDA and SQIVND (reference sequence). Supplemented by reference TRBV19 and TRBJ1-2, the full variable domain reads DGGITQSPKYLFRKEGQNVTLSCEQNLNHDAMYWYRQDPGQGLRLIYYSQIVNDFQKGDIAEGYSVSREKKESFPLTVTSAQKNPTAFYLCASLDGTAYGYTFGSGTRLTVV.

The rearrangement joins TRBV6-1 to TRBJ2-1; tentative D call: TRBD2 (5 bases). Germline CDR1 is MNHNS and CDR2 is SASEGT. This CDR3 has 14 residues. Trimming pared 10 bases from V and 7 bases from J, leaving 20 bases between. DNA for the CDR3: TGTGCCACATCCGGCCATAGCGTGGGGAATGAGCAGTTCTTC. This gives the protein CATSGHSVGNEQFF.

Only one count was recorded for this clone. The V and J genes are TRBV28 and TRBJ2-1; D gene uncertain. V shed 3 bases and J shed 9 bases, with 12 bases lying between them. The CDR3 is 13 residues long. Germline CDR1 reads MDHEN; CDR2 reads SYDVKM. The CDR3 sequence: CASSLGERSEQFF. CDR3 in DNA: TGTGCCAGCAGTTTGGGTGAGAGGAGTGAGCAGTTCTTC. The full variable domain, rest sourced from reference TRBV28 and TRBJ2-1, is DVKVTQSSRYLVKRTGEKVFLECVQDMDHENMFWYRQDPGLGLRLIYFSYDVKMKEKGDIPEGYSVSREKKERFSLILESASTNQTSMYLCASSLGERSEQFFGPGTRLTVL.

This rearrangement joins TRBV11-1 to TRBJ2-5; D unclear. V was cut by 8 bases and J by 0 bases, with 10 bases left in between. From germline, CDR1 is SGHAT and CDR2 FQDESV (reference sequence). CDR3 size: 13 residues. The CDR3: CASGRAYQETQYF. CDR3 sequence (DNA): TGTGCCAGCGGTCGGGCGTACCAAGAGACCCAGTACTTC. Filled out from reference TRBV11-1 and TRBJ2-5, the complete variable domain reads EAEVAQSPRYKITEKSQAVAFWCDPISGHATLYWYRQILGQGPELLVQFQDESVVDDSQLPKDRFSAERLKGVDSTLKIQPAELGDSAMYLCASGRAYQETQYFGPGTRLLVL.

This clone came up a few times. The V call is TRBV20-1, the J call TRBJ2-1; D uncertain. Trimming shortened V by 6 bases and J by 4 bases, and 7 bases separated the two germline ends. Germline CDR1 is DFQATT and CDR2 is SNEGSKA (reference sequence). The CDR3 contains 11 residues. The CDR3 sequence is CSAAFYNEQFF. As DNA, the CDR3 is TGCAGTGCGGCTTTTTACAATGAGCAGTTCTTC.

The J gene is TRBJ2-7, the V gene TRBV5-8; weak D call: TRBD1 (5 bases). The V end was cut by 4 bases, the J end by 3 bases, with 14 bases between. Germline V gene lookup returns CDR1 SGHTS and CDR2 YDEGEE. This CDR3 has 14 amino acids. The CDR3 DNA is TGTGCCAGCAGCCCCTGGGGCAGGGACTACGAGCAGTACTTC. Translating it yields CASSPWGRDYEQYF.

As DNA, the CDR3 is TGTGCCAGCAGTGATAGGTCCAGGGTAGATACGCAGTATTTT. Translated, it gives CASSDRSRVDTQYF. V gene TRBV2 combines with J gene TRBJ2-3; D is possibly TRBD1 (5 bases). The CDR3 is 14 residues long. Between the trimmed V and J ends, which lost 3 bases and 5 bases, there was a span of 12 bases. Germline V CDR1 and CDR2: SNHLY, FYNNEI.

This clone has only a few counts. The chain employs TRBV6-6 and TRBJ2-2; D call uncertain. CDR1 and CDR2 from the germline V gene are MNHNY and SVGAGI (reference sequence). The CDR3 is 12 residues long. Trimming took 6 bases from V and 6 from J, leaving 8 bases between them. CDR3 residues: CASSIAAGELFF. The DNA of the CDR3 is TGTGCCAGCAGCATCGCCGCCGGGGAGCTGTTTTTT.

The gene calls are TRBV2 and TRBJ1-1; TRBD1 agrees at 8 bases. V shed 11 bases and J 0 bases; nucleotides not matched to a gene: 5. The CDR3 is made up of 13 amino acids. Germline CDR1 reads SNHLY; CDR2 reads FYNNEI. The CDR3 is CAAGGRLNTEAFF. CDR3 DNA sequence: TGTGCCGCAGGGGGCAGGCTGAACACTGAAGCTTTCTTT. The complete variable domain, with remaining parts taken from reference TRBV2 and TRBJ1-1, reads EPEVTQTPSHQVTQMGQEVILRCVPISNHLYFYWYRQILGQKVEFLVSFYNNEISEKSEIFDDQFSVERPDGSNFTLKIRSTKLEDSAMYFCAAGGRLNTEAFFGQGTRLTVV.

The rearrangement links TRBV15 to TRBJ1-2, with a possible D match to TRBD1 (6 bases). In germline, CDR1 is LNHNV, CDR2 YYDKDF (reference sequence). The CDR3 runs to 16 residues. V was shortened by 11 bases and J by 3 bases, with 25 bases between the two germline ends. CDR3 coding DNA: TGTGCCCGGGGAGGGACAAGGACGGGGGAGGACTATGGCTACACCTTC. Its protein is CARGGTRTGEDYGYTF.